This T cell receptor beta chain was documented in a study of T cells of healthy individuals. In TCRdb, the 5' RACE reads were re-called with MiXCR into one record per CDR3 protein. The sample lists tens of thousands of distinct CDR3 sequences; 15% to 20% were seen once. The V and J ends lost 5 bases and 6 bases, in that order; junction bases with no gene match: 15. The germline V gene encodes CDR1 DFQATT and CDR2 SNEGSKA (reference sequence). The CDR3 spans 16 residues. This clonotype turned up a few times. The TCR sequence derives from a human donor in good health. J is TRBJ2-2 and V is TRBV20-1, with 7 bases fitting TRBD1. The CDR3, as DNA: TGCAGTGCTGGGAGCCCTGACAGGGTAGAGGCCGGGGAGCTGTTTTTT. Translating gives CSAGSPDRVEAGELFF.